Sequencing of this TCR beta chain was carried out in a study of T cells in localized non-small cell lung cancer. Broader study findings: A median of around 52 clones ranked among the top 100 in tumor appeared in adjacent lung. Uninvolved adjacent lung had the highest recorded T cell clonality, with tumor below it.

Generated by immunoSEQ multiplex PCR, the TCRdb table keeps only in-frame clones and is missing some. The sample has fewer than 40,000 clones; 70% to 90% are singletons. Concerning this clone: Its antigen is unknown.

Germline-derived CDR1 and CDR2 are SNHLY and FYNNEI. There are 13 residues in the CDR3. Deletions cut 6 bases from V and 1 base from J, with 9 bases between. Source: peripheral blood, taken before any cancer treatment. The TCR was taken from an older female donor with stage I lung adenocarcinoma. The J gene is TRBJ1-1, the V gene TRBV2, with D possibly TRBD1 on 5 matching bases. The CDR3 DNA reads as TGTGCCAGCAGGACAGAGACGAACACTGAAGCTTTCTTT. Translation gives CASRTETNTEAFF.